The 4 T cell receptor beta chains given below trace back to one sample, sequenced in a study of T cell changes during pregnancy in multiple sclerosis (dated by TCRdb to between 2017 and 2020). Libraries came from the immunoSEQ multiplex PCR assay. TCRdb took this table from immuneACCESS and kept in-frame rearrangements with V and J called. Such tables lack part of the clones; where checked against another copy, unresolved V genes explain under half of the gap, and the rest is unexplained. Recorded for this sample are fewer than 45,000 clones; roughly 93% of them occurred a single time. Clones ranked in the top ten supply around 4.5% of the sample. This material consisted of peripheral blood, taken in the second trimester of pregnancy. The receptors come from a female donor in good health, enrolled as a control in a pregnancy study.

The chain carries TRBV6-5 and TRBJ2-1; D may be TRBD2 (7 bases). This CDR3 has 14 residues. V lost 5 bases and J lost 9, with 17 bases in between. Germline CDR1 and CDR2: MNHEY and SVGAGI. Here the CDR3 reads CASSPGGYSGEQFF. The CDR3 DNA is TGTGCCAGCAGTCCGGGGGGCTATTCGGGTGAGCAGTTCTTC.

V usage is TRBV5-1 and J usage is TRBJ1-1, with D possibly being TRBD1 (6 bases). The germline V gene has CDR1 SGHRS and CDR2 YFSETQ. V was pared by 1 base and J by 2 bases, with 9 bases between. The CDR3 loop spans 14 amino acids. The CDR3 sequence: CASSLLGQNTEAFF. Written as DNA, the CDR3 is TGCGCCAGCAGCTTGTTGGGACAAAACACTGAAGCTTTCTTT.

The chain couples TRBV19 to TRBJ1-6; 7 bases are a match to TRBD1. The CDR3 has 15 amino acids. V lost 7 bases to trimming and J lost 10 bases; unmatched junction nucleotides: 13. Germline loops: CDR1 LNHDA, CDR2 SQIVND (reference sequence). CDR3: CASNPHRQGKSPLHF. The CDR3 bases are TGTGCCAGTAATCCCCATAGACAGGGCAAATCACCCCTCCACTTT.

CDR3 region: CAWSTRHTTNEKLFF. Here the CDR3 DNA reads TGTGCCTGGAGTACCCGACATACAACTAATGAAAAACTGTTTTTT. The V and J genes are TRBV30 and TRBJ1-4; D remains unclear. This CDR3 region has 15 residues. Trimming stripped 2 bases from V and 0 bases from J, with 10 bases between. Germline V gene lookup returns CDR1 GTSNPN and CDR2 SVGIG (reference sequence).